The 32 T cell receptor beta chains listed next were all sequenced from one sample in a study of response to subunit inactivated influenza vaccine. TCRdb redid the calling of the RT-PCR reads with MiXCR, one entry per CDR3 protein. This sample has some 480,000 distinct CDR3 sequences, with 9.5% to 13% found just once. The starting material was PBMCs from blood, obtained more than 35 days after vaccination. The receptors were gathered from a man aged 45-65 years who received an inactivated influenza vaccine.

This clonotype was recorded a few times. The gene calls are TRBV7-3 and TRBJ2-5, with a weak D call TRBD1 (6 bases). The CDR3 runs 13 residues. The V end was cut by 1 base, the J end by 4 bases, with 7 bases between. CDR1 is SGHTA and CDR2 is FQGTGA in the germline V gene. As DNA, the CDR3 is TGTGCCAGCAGCTTAATAGGGGGAGAGACCCAGTACTTC. This translates into CASSLIGGETQYF.

This clonotype was counted at least ten times. This chain joins TRBV5-6 and TRBJ2-7, with 8 bases aligning to TRBD1. CDR1 and CDR2 from the germline V gene are SGHDT and YYEEEE. CDR3 length: 19 residues. J gave up 0 bases and V 3 bases, and 17 bases lay outside the gene matches. The CDR3 protein is CASSSSPGGYLTSSYEQYF. CDR3 nucleotides: TGTGCCAGCAGCTCTTCGCCAGGGGGCTATCTGACGAGCTCCTACGAGCAGTACTTC.

This clonotype was counted between two and nine times. V and J are TRBV6-2 or TRBV6-3 and TRBJ2-1; TRBD2 aligns across 11 bases. Germline values: CDR1 MNHEY, CDR2 SVGEGT. Trimming at V came to 0 bases and at J to 3 bases, leaving 16 bases not matched to a gene. This CDR3 is built from 21 residues. The CDR3 coding sequence is TGTGCCAGCAGTTACTCGAGTACGGCTAGCGGGAGGCCCCGATTCTACAATGAGCAGTTCTTC. Protein sequence: CASSYSSTASGRPRFYNEQFF.

This clonotype has just a few counts. V gene TRBV14 combines with J gene TRBJ2-1, with 7 bases aligning to TRBD1. Germline lookup yields CDR1 SGHDN and CDR2 FVKESK. The trim removed 1 base at V and 5 bases at J, leaving 8 bases unmatched. The CDR3 consists of 16 residues. The CDR3 sequence: CASSQGWGQLNNEQFF. The CDR3 region has the DNA TGTGCCAGCAGCCAAGGGTGGGGACAGCTTAACAATGAGCAGTTCTTC. The whole variable domain, filled in from reference TRBV14 and TRBJ2-1, reads EAGVTQFPSHSVIEKGQTVTLRCDPISGHDNLYWYRRVMGKEIKFLLHFVKESKQDESGMPNNRFLAERTGGTYSTLKVQPAELEDSGVYFCASSQGWGQLNNEQFFGPGTRLTVL.

This clonotype was detected ten times or more. The genes are TRBV24-1 and TRBJ2-3; D is perhaps TRBD2 (7 bases). The V end lost 4 bases, the J end lost 8 bases, and 12 bases lay between the germline ends. Germline-derived CDR1 and CDR2 are KGHDR and SFDVKD. This CDR3 has 13 amino acids. The CDR3 protein is CATSDTGRGTQYF. CDR3 in DNA: TGTGCCACCAGTGACACAGGGAGGGGTACGCAGTATTTT.

This clonotype appeared many times. This chain links TRBV4-3 with TRBJ2-3, with TRBD2 matching 8 bases. This CDR3 region has 16 residues. Trimming took 0 bases from V and 5 from J; bases not matched to a gene: 7. Looked up from germline, CDR1 is LGHNA and CDR2 is YSLEER. DNA for the CDR3: TGCGCCAGCAGCCAAGATCCGGGAGGGGTTGGAGATACGCAGTATTTT. It yields the protein CASSQDPGGVGDTQYF.

The chain employs TRBV6-2 or TRBV6-3 and TRBJ2-2, with 9 bases fitting TRBD2. Germline trimming cut 5 bases from V and 4 bases from J; bases unmatched to any gene: 5. Germline loops: CDR1 MNHEY, CDR2 SVGEGT. The CDR3 length is 15 residues. The CDR3 reads CASSVAGGPTGELFF. The CDR3 DNA is TGTGCCAGCAGTGTGGCGGGGGGGCCCACCGGGGAGCTGTTTTTT.

CDR3 in DNA: TGTGCCAGCGGACCCTCGAGACCTGAGCAGTTCTTC. It specifies CASGPSRPEQFF. This sequence joins TRBV12-3 or TRBV12-4 and TRBJ2-1; no reliable D call. The CDR3 contains 12 residues. The germline V and J ends were trimmed by 8 bases and 9 bases, with 14 bases remaining between them.

About this clonotype itself: The junction departs from the called germline gene at one end, perhaps through a read error. The rearrangement uses TRBV6-1 and TRBJ2-5; D is unclear. From germline, CDR1 is MNHNS and CDR2 SASEGT. The CDR3 sequence is 11 residues long. DNA for the CDR3: TGTGCCGGCAGCTTAAGTCATACCCAGTACTTC. Translation: CAGSLSHTQYF.

The chain is built from TRBV20-1 and TRBJ2-1; D is undetermined. Germline V gene lookup returns CDR1 DFQATT and CDR2 SNEGSKA (reference sequence). Trimming cost V 0 bases and J 3 bases, with 15 bases left between them. CDR3 size: 16 residues. The CDR3 is CSARDMRWDRYNEQFF. As DNA, the CDR3 is TGCAGTGCTAGAGATATGAGATGGGATCGCTACAATGAGCAGTTCTTC.

The chain has TRBV2 and TRBJ2-3; 8 bases line up with TRBD1. Germline V gene lookup returns CDR1 SNHLY and CDR2 FYNNEI. V was clipped by 8 bases and J by 3 bases; unmatched bases: 7. The CDR3 has 14 residues. CDR3 loop: CASHRQGSTDTQYF. DNA of the CDR3: TGTGCCAGCCACCGACAGGGGTCGACAGATACGCAGTATTTT.

This clonotype was seen a few times. The chain has TRBV20-1 and TRBJ2-7; tentatively, D is TRBD2 (6 bases). V lost 3 bases and J 5 bases, leaving 17 bases between the germline ends. Germline V gives CDR1 DFQATT, CDR2 SNEGSKA (reference sequence). The CDR3 spans 14 residues. The CDR3 DNA is TGCAGTGCTAGGAGGGACTCCTATGAACACGAGCAGTACTTC. Translated: CSARRDSYEHEQYF.

The sample holds a few counts of this clonotype. The chain recombines TRBV2 with TRBJ2-5, with 8 positions matching TRBD1. Losses at the gene ends were 0 bases for V and 5 bases for J; bases not matched to a gene: 5. Germline-derived CDR1 and CDR2 are SNHLY and FYNNEI. This CDR3 contains 15 residues. The CDR3 nucleotides read TGTGCCAGCAGTGAAGCTCAGACAGGGGTTGAGACCCAGTACTTC. As protein: CASSEAQTGVETQYF.

This clonotype was counted only a few times. This chain joins TRBV7-8 and TRBJ2-1; TRBD2 agrees at 7 bases. J lost 14 bases, V lost 5 bases, and 9 bases had no gene match. The germline gives CDR1 SGHVS, CDR2 FQNEAQ. The CDR3 sequence is 12 residues long. CDR3 sequence: CASSLVGGGKFF. In DNA form, the CDR3 reads TGTGCCAGCAGCCTAGTGGGGGGAGGGAAGTTCTTC.

This clonotype was counted a few times. V gene TRBV20-1 combines with J gene TRBJ2-3, with unresolved D. In germline, CDR1 is DFQATT, CDR2 SNEGSKA (reference sequence). Trimming removed 0 bases from V and 5 bases from J, with 9 bases in between. The CDR3 contains 13 residues. DNA of the CDR3: TGCAGTGCTAGAGAGCCACTTATAGATACGCAGTATTTT. Amino acids: CSAREPLIDTQYF.

This clonotype was picked up many times. The V call is TRBV7-2, the J call TRBJ2-5, with TRBD1 as a possible D gene (7 bases). Trimming removed 8 bases from V and 5 bases from J, with 15 bases in between. Germline lookup yields CDR1 SGHTA and CDR2 FQGNSA. The length of the CDR3 is 13 residues. As DNA, the CDR3 is TGTGCCAGCCTCCATGCAGGGGGGGAGACCCAGTACTTC. Translated: CASLHAGGETQYF.

The rearrangement links TRBV28 to TRBJ1-2; no firm D call. CDR1 MDHEN and CDR2 SYDVKM come from the germline V gene. The CDR3 loop spans 13 amino acids. The V end was cut by 5 bases, the J end by 6 bases, with 13 bases between. This CDR3 is CASSPGPGNGYTF. The CDR3 region has the DNA TGTGCCAGCAGTCCCGGGCCCGGGAATGGCTACACCTTC.

This clonotype was counted ten times or more. The V call is TRBV5-1, the J call TRBJ2-5, with TRBD2 as a possible D gene (7 bases). The CDR3 has 15 residues. Deletions cut 0 bases from V and 4 bases from J, with 13 bases between. Per germline, CDR1 SGHRS and CDR2 YFSETQ. CDR3 sequence (DNA): TGCGCCAGCAGCTTGGTGTCGGGGGGCGGAGAGACCCAGTACTTC. Its protein product is CASSLVSGGGETQYF.

Only a few counts were recorded for this clonotype. V usage is TRBV6-1 and J usage is TRBJ1-2; D gene ambiguous. Germline CDR1 and CDR2: MNHNS and SASEGT. Trimming pared 5 bases from V and 1 base from J, leaving 14 bases between. CDR3 length: 15 amino acids. The CDR3 is CASSPRPGHNYGYTF. As DNA, the CDR3 is TGTGCCAGCAGTCCCCGCCCGGGTCATAACTATGGCTACACCTTC.

The sample holds a few counts of this clonotype. The chain is built from TRBV6-5 and TRBJ2-2; 9 positions agree with TRBD1. Trimming at V came to 8 bases and at J to 3 bases, leaving 13 bases not matched to a gene. CDR1 is MNHEY and CDR2 is SVGAGI in the germline V gene. The CDR3 consists of 17 residues. DNA of the CDR3: TGTGCCAGCCAGTTACTGGGACAGGGTTTGTACACCGGGGAGCTGTTTTTT. It yields the protein CASQLLGQGLYTGELFF.

V and J are TRBV5-1 and TRBJ1-3, with 11 bases lining up with TRBD1. The CDR3 spans 16 residues. Germline trimming cut 4 bases from V and 3 bases from J; bases unmatched to any gene: 6. From germline, CDR1 is SGHRS and CDR2 YFSETQ. The CDR3 sequence is CASSHGQGANGNTIYF. DNA for the CDR3: TGCGCCAGCAGCCACGGACAGGGGGCTAATGGAAACACCATATATTTT.

This clonotype was detected only a few times. The rearrangement joins TRBV7-8 to TRBJ2-1; 11 nucleotides line up with TRBD1. Germline-derived CDR1 and CDR2 are SGHVS and FQNEAQ. This CDR3 has 16 amino acids. The J segment lost 3 bases and the V segment lost 2 bases, leaving 3 bases of the junction unmatched. The CDR3: CASSLYGTGGYNEQFF. The CDR3 coding sequence is TGTGCCAGCAGCTTATACGGGACAGGGGGCTACAATGAGCAGTTCTTC.

This clonotype has just a few counts. The chain combines TRBV4-3 with TRBJ1-1; D possibly corresponds to TRBD1 (5 bases). This CDR3 spans 15 amino acids. Germline V gene lookup returns CDR1 LGHNA and CDR2 YSLEER. V was cut by 0 bases and J by 4 bases, with 12 bases left in between. CDR3 nucleotide sequence: TGCGCCAGCAGCCAAGATGTGGGGGTTGGCACTGAAGCTTTCTTT. Protein product: CASSQDVGVGTEAFF.

The chain is built from TRBV7-8 and TRBJ1-1; a weak D match, TRBD1 (5 bases). The CDR3 has 15 amino acids. V was cut by 1 base and J by 6 bases, with 15 bases left in between. Germline V CDR1 and CDR2: SGHVS, FQNEAQ. CDR3 sequence (DNA): TGTGCCAGCAGCTTAGTGGTCCGGGGACGCCCTGAAGCTTTCTTT. Translation: CASSLVVRGRPEAFF.

This clonotype was seen a handful of times. The genes are TRBV7-8 and TRBJ1-1; 10 bases are a match to TRBD1. After removal of 5 bases from V and 11 bases from J, the junction contained 8 bases not matched to a gene. This CDR3 has 13 residues. The germline V gene has CDR1 SGHVS and CDR2 FQNEAQ. The CDR3 region has the DNA TGTGCCAGCAGCCCGGGACAGGGGATGATGGCTTTCTTT. This gives the protein CASSPGQGMMAFF.

There are a few counts of this clonotype. The rearrangement joins TRBV20-1 to TRBJ1-6, with D hard to call. Germline V lookup: CDR1 DFQATT, CDR2 SNEGSKA (reference sequence). V lost 4 bases and J 4 bases, leaving 11 bases between the germline ends. The CDR3 spans 14 residues. CDR3 nucleotide sequence: TGCAGTGCTAACACGGACCCGTATAATTCACCCCTCCACTTT. This encodes CSANTDPYNSPLHF.

This chain uses TRBV25-1 with TRBJ2-3; D might be TRBD2 (7 bases). Trimming cost V 5 bases and J 3 bases, with 27 bases left between them. The germline V gene encodes CDR1 MGHDK and CDR2 SYGVNS. CDR3 length equals 19 residues. CDR3 region: CASSPWGGVGGRGTDTQYF. DNA of the CDR3: TGTGCCAGCAGTCCTTGGGGAGGGGTCGGGGGGCGAGGGACAGATACGCAGTATTTT.

The CDR3 DNA reads as TGCAGCGTTGACACCGGGACCCTGAACACTGAAGCTTTCTTT. The encoded protein is CSVDTGTLNTEAFF. The chain employs TRBV29-1 and TRBJ1-1; D is perhaps TRBD1 (5 bases). Between the trimmed V and J ends, which lost 3 bases and 0 bases, there was a span of 11 bases. Germline CDR1 SQVTM, CDR2 ANQGSEA. The CDR3 length is 14 residues.

This clonotype was recorded many times. The chain employs TRBV5-5 and TRBJ2-7; possibly TRBD1 or TRBD2 for D (5 bases each). The CDR3 is made up of 15 amino acids. Germline CDR1 is SGHKS and CDR2 is YYEKEE (reference sequence). The V gene lost 1 base and the J gene lost 3 bases, with 14 bases spanning the gap. This chain's CDR3 is CASSLSGTAIYEQYF. The CDR3 nucleotides are TGTGCCAGCAGCTTGAGTGGGACGGCCATCTACGAGCAGTACTTC. Full variable domain (missing parts from reference TRBV5-5 and TRBJ2-7): DAGVTQSPTHLIKTRGQQVTLRCSPISGHKSVSWYQQVLGQGPQFIFQYYEKEERGRGNFPDRFSARQFPNYSSELNVNALLLGDSALYLCASSLSGTAIYEQYFGPGTRLTVT.

Details on this clonotype: The junction does not match germline at one end; this may be a read error. V gene TRBV20-1 combines with J gene TRBJ2-5, with D unresolved. The CDR3 has 11 amino acids. CDR1 and CDR2 (germline): DFQATT, SNEGSKA (reference sequence). CDR3 in DNA: TGCAGTGCCCCGTACCAAGAGACCCACTACTTC. Its protein is CSAPYQETHYF.

The V call is TRBV20-1, the J call TRBJ2-2; weak D call: TRBD1 (6 bases). The V and J ends lost 6 bases and 7 bases respectively, with 15 bases between them. The CDR3 is made up of 13 amino acids. Per the germline V gene, CDR1 is DFQATT and CDR2 is SNEGSKA (reference sequence). CDR3 sequence: CSARGASSGELFF. CDR3 in DNA: TGCAGTGCCAGGGGAGCCAGCAGCGGGGAGCTGTTTTTT.

This clonotype has only a few counts. The chain carries TRBV20-1 and TRBJ2-7; TRBD2 aligns across 10 bases. This CDR3 spans 13 amino acids. Germline CDR1 DFQATT, CDR2 SNEGSKA (reference sequence). Unmatched junction bases numbered 4, after V lost 6 bases and J lost 2 bases. The CDR3: CSAPTSGTYEQYF. CDR3 DNA: TGCAGTGCACCTACTAGCGGGACCTACGAGCAGTACTTC.